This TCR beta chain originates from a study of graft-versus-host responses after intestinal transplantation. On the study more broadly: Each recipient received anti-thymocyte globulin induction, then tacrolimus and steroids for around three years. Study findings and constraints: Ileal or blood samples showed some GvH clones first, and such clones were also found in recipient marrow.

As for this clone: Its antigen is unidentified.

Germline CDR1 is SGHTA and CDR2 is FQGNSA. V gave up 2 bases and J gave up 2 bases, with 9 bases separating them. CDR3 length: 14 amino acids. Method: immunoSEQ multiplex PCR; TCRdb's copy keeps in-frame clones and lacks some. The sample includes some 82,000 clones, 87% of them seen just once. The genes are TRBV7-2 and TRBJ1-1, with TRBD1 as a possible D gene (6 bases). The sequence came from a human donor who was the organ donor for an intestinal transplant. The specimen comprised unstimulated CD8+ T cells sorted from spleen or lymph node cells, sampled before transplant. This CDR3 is CASSLPGANTEAFF. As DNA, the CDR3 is TGTGCCAGCAGCTTACCGGGGGCTAACACTGAAGCTTTCTTT.